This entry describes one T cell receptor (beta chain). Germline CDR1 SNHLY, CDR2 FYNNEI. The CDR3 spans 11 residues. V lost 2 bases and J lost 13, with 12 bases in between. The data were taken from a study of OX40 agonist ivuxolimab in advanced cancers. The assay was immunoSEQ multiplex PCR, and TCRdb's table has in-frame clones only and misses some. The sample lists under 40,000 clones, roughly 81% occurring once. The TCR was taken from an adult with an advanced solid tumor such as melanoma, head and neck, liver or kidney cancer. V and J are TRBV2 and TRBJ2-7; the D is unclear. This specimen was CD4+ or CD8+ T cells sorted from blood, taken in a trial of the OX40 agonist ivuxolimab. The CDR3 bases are TGTGCCAGCAGTGAAATCGGCAGGAGCTACTTC. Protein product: CASSEIGRSYF.